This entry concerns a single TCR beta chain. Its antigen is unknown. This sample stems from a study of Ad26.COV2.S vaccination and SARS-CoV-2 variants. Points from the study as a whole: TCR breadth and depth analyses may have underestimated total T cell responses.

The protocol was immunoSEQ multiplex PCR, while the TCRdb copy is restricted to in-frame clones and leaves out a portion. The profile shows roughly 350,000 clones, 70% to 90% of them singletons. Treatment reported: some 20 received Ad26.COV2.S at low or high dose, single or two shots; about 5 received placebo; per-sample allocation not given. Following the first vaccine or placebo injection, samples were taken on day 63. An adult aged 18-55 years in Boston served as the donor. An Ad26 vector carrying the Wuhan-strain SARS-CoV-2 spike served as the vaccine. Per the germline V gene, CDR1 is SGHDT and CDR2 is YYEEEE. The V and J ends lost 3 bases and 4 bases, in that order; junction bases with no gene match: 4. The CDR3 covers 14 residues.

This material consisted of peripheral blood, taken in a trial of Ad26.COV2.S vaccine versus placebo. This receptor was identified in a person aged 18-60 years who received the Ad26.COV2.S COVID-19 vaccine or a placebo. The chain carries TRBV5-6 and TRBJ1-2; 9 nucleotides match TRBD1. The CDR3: CASSSGQGIYGYTF. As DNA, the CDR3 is TGTGCCAGCAGCTCGGGACAGGGAATCTATGGCTACACCTTC. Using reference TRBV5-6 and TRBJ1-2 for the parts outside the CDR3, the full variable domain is DAGVTQSPTHLIKTRGQQVTLRCSPKSGHDTVSWYQQALGQGPQFIFQYYEEEERQRGNFPDRFSGHQFPNYSSELNVNALLLGDSALYLCASSSGQGIYGYTFGSGTRLTVV.